Presented here are 26 T cell receptor beta chains from one specimen sequenced in a study of T cell changes during pregnancy in multiple sclerosis. Clones were read by immunoSEQ multiplex PCR, and TCRdb kept only the in-frame ones, dropping some. The table includes under 70,000 clones, 92% detected once. This specimen was peripheral blood, taken in the third trimester of pregnancy. Receptors originate from a female donor in good health, enrolled as a control in a pregnancy study.

This sequence joins TRBV6-5 and TRBJ1-2; TRBD1 might be the D (5 bases). V was pared by 4 bases and J by 6 bases, with 12 bases between. This CDR3 comprises 13 residues. Germline V CDR1 and CDR2: MNHEY, SVGAGI. The CDR3 is CASSSPGKNGYTF. In DNA, the CDR3 is TGTGCCAGCAGTTCACCAGGGAAGAATGGCTACACCTTC.

The chain carries TRBV7-9 and TRBJ1-3; D may be TRBD1 (5 bases). The V end was cut by 0 bases, the J end by 0 bases, with 12 bases between. The CDR3 length is 17 residues. Per the germline V gene, CDR1 is SEHNR and CDR2 is FQNEAQ (reference sequence). CDR3 sequence reads: CASSLATGHISGNTIYF. The CDR3 nucleotides are TGTGCCAGCAGCTTAGCAACCGGACACATCTCTGGAAACACCATATATTTT. Looking up the rest from reference TRBV7-9 and TRBJ1-3 gives the full variable domain: DTGVSQNPRHKITKRGQNVTFRCDPISEHNRLYWYRQTLGQGPEFLTYFQNEAQLEKSRLLSDRFSAERPKGSFSTLEIQRTEQGDSAMYLCASSLATGHISGNTIYFGEGSWLTVV.

V is TRBV6-6 and J is TRBJ2-3; 8 nucleotides match TRBD2. The germline CDR1 and CDR2 sequences are MNHNY and SVGAGI (reference sequence). This CDR3 is 14 amino acids long. Trimming took 7 bases from V and 6 from J; bases not matched to a gene: 9. CDR3: CASTTNGGADTQYF. CDR3 in DNA: TGTGCCAGCACCACTAACGGGGGGGCGGATACGCAGTATTTT.

This rearrangement joins TRBV27 to TRBJ2-3; 7 bases fit TRBD1. Trimming took 4 bases from V and 1 from J; bases not matched to a gene: 5. Per germline, CDR1 MNHEY and CDR2 SMNVEV (reference sequence). CDR3 length: 15 residues. CDR3 residues: CASSSSGQGTDTQYF. CDR3 nucleotide sequence: TGTGCCAGCAGTTCGTCCGGACAGGGCACAGATACGCAGTATTTT.

The chain recombines TRBV12-5 with TRBJ2-1, with 9 bases aligning to TRBD2. The CDR3 runs 17 residues. Trimming took 6 bases from V and 0 from J; bases not matched to a gene: 9. CDR1 is LGHNT, CDR2 FRNRAP, per germline. The CDR3 here is CASGFSGGASSYNEQFF. The CDR3 DNA reads TGTGCTAGTGGATTTAGCGGGGGCGCCAGCTCCTACAATGAGCAGTTCTTC.

The chain recombines TRBV2 with TRBJ2-3; 10 bases line up with TRBD2. CDR1 is SNHLY, CDR2 FYNNEI, per germline. V lost 4 bases and J lost 3; bases outside the gene matches: 4. The CDR3 is made up of 15 amino acids. CDR3: CASSGSSGGTDTQYF. CDR3 coding DNA: TGTGCCAGCAGTGGAAGTAGCGGGGGGACAGATACGCAGTATTTT.

V gene TRBV28 combines with J gene TRBJ2-1, with 8 bases identical to TRBD2. J gave up 6 bases and V 6 bases, and 7 bases lay outside the gene matches. Germline V gene sequence: CDR1 MDHEN, CDR2 SYDVKM. This CDR3 is built from 14 residues. The CDR3 DNA reads as TGTGCCAGCAGCATCCCCGGGAGGGTCAATGAGCAGTTCTTC. Its translation: CASSIPGRVNEQFF.

V usage is TRBV19 and J usage is TRBJ2-7; 7 nucleotides line up with TRBD1. Germline V CDR1 and CDR2: LNHDA, SQIVND (reference sequence). Trimming cost V 3 bases and J 4 bases; bases outside gene matches: 6. The CDR3 is 14 residues long. For the CDR3, the DNA is TGTGCCAGTAGTATGGTAACAGGGGTTTACGAGCAGTACTTC. Residues: CASSMVTGVYEQYF.

V usage is TRBV7-2 and J usage is TRBJ2-5; maybe TRBD2 (5 bases). This CDR3 has 19 residues. Germline V gives CDR1 SGHTA, CDR2 FQGNSA. Trimming stripped 1 base from V and 2 bases from J, with 23 bases between. The CDR3 region is CASSLGPARPGLGQETQYF. In nucleotides, the CDR3 is TGTGCCAGCAGCTTAGGTCCGGCACGCCCAGGACTGGGACAAGAGACCCAGTACTTC.

With respect to this clone: Other DNA sequences within the sample encode an identical CDR3. The gene calls are TRBV18 and TRBJ2-5; D not resolved. Germline CDR1 KGHSH, CDR2 LQKENI. CDR3 size: 13 residues. V dropped 3 bases and J dropped 2 bases, with 7 bases sitting between them. CDR3 loop: CASSPGTQETQYF. The CDR3 bases are TGTGCCAGCTCACCGGGCACACAAGAGACCCAGTACTTC.

The chain employs TRBV6-6 and TRBJ2-7, with D perhaps matching TRBD2 (6 bases). Germline V gene sequence: CDR1 MNHNY, CDR2 SVGAGI (reference sequence). Trimming shortened V by 6 bases and J by 9 bases, and 18 bases separated the two germline ends. The CDR3 runs 13 residues. CDR3 in DNA: TGTGCCAGCAGCGTGTACGCTGGAGGGCGGCAGTACTTC. It yields the protein CASSVYAGGRQYF.

The chain couples TRBV28 to TRBJ2-7, with 9 nucleotides matching TRBD2. Trimming removed 6 bases from V and 4 bases from J; junction bases left unmatched: 7. The CDR3 is 14 amino acids. Germline CDR1 is MDHEN and CDR2 is SYDVKM. CDR3 coding DNA: TGTGCCAGCAGAGATAGCGGGAGTTGGTACGAGCAGTACTTC. Translated, it gives CASRDSGSWYEQYF.

The CDR3 is CASTTSGMDKFTDTQYF. CDR3 DNA sequence: TGTGCCAGCACAACTAGCGGTATGGACAAATTCACAGATACGCAGTATTTT. The rearrangement joins TRBV28 to TRBJ2-3; 8 nucleotides agree with TRBD2. The CDR3 runs to 17 residues. Germline values: CDR1 MDHEN, CDR2 SYDVKM. V dropped 7 bases and J dropped 2; count of bases not matched to a gene: 14.

The chain links TRBV18 to TRBJ2-2, with D tentatively TRBD2 (6 bases). The CDR3 totals 15 residues. The germline V gene encodes CDR1 KGHSH and CDR2 LQKENI. Trimming removed 4 bases from V and 2 bases from J, with 11 bases in between. The CDR3 reads CASSLVAANTGELFF. The CDR3 coding sequence is TGTGCCAGCTCACTGGTAGCGGCAAACACCGGGGAGCTGTTTTTT. The complete variable domain, with remaining parts taken from reference TRBV18 and TRBJ2-2, reads NAGVMQNPRHLVRRRGQEARLRCSPMKGHSHVYWYRQLPEEGLKFMVYLQKENIIDESGMPKERFSAEFPKEGPSILRIQQVVRGDSAAYFCASSLVAANTGELFFGEGSRLTVL.

This chain uses TRBV7-3 with TRBJ1-2; 7 nucleotides agree with TRBD1. Germline loops: CDR1 SGHTA, CDR2 FQGTGA. Trimming cost V 5 bases and J 8 bases; bases outside gene matches: 8. CDR3 size: 13 residues. The CDR3 reads CASSPRQGGGYTF. CDR3 in DNA: TGTGCCAGCAGCCCCCGACAGGGAGGCGGCTACACCTTC.

The chain links TRBV10-2 to TRBJ1-4, with 10 nucleotides matching TRBD1. The junction had 1 base not matched to a gene; V was cut back by 8 bases and J by 7 bases. The germline CDR1 and CDR2 sequences are WSHSY and SAAADI. The CDR3 has 12 amino acids. In nucleotides, the CDR3 is TGCGCCAGCCGGGACAGGGGTGAAAAACTGTTTTTT. It yields the protein CASRDRGEKLFF.

The chain joins TRBV7-9 to TRBJ2-7; D might be TRBD2 (6 bases). CDR3 size: 18 residues. The V and J ends lost 2 bases and 3 bases respectively, with 23 bases between them. Germline V lookup: CDR1 SEHNR, CDR2 FQNEAQ (reference sequence). CDR3 amino acids: CASSLISGGSGANYEQYF. The CDR3 nucleotides read TGTGCCAGCAGCTTAATTTCCGGGGGTTCGGGAGCTAACTACGAGCAGTACTTC.

V and J are TRBV7-9 and TRBJ1-2, with D possibly matching TRBD1 (6 bases). Germline V gene sequence: CDR1 SEHNR, CDR2 FQNEAQ (reference sequence). V lost 5 bases and J 4 bases, leaving 11 bases between the germline ends. CDR3 size: 13 residues. In nucleotides, the CDR3 is TGTGCCAGCAGCGCAGGACAGCGCTATGGCTACACCTTC. Amino acid sequence: CASSAGQRYGYTF.

This chain uses TRBV4-1 with TRBJ2-7; TRBD2 is a possible D gene (7 bases). V dropped 0 bases and J dropped 4 bases, with 13 bases sitting between them. The germline CDR1 and CDR2 sequences are MGHRA and YSYEKL. There are 15 residues in the CDR3. CDR3 amino acids: CASSQERGGLYEQYF. The CDR3 DNA sequence: TGCGCCAGCAGCCAAGAAAGGGGGGGACTATACGAGCAGTACTTC.

The chain employs TRBV28 and TRBJ2-7, with a weak D call TRBD2 (6 bases). The germline gives CDR1 MDHEN, CDR2 SYDVKM. V lost 6 bases to trimming and J lost 12 bases, with 18 bases between them. There are 12 residues in the CDR3. This CDR3 is CASSFQGGVSYF. DNA of the CDR3: TGTGCCAGCAGCTTCCAGGGCGGGGTCTCGTACTTC.

This clone was counted a single time. The rearrangement joins TRBV18 to TRBJ2-1; D possibly corresponds to TRBD2 (6 bases). This CDR3 is 15 amino acids long. The germline CDR1 and CDR2 sequences are KGHSH and LQKENI. Trimming removed 4 bases from V and 8 bases from J, with 18 bases in between. The CDR3 loop is CASSLSGRPGDEQFF. The CDR3, as DNA: TGTGCCAGCTCACTCAGCGGGCGGCCGGGCGATGAGCAGTTCTTC.

This chain links TRBV7-2 with TRBJ2-1, with D unclear. Trimming took 5 bases from V and 7 from J, leaving 9 bases between them. Germline V gene data show CDR1 as SGHTA and CDR2 as FQGNSA. There are 12 residues in the CDR3. CDR3 protein: CASSPSTNEQFF. The CDR3 nucleotides are TGTGCCAGCAGCCCCTCAACAAATGAGCAGTTCTTC.

The V call is TRBV5-1, the J call TRBJ1-1, with D hard to call. Germline V gene sequence: CDR1 SGHRS, CDR2 YFSETQ. The CDR3 loop spans 14 amino acids. The V end lost 0 bases, the J end lost 0 bases, and 6 bases lay between the germline ends. CDR3 sequence reads: CASSLEGVNTEAFF. The CDR3 DNA reads as TGCGCCAGCAGCTTGGAGGGAGTGAACACTGAAGCTTTCTTT.

DNA of the CDR3: TGTGCCAGCAGTCCGGACAGGGTTTCTAATCAGCCCCAGCATTTT. Protein product: CASSPDRVSNQPQHF. The rearrangement joins TRBV6-6 to TRBJ1-5; 8 bases match TRBD1. Germline V gene data show CDR1 as MNHNY and CDR2 as SVGAGI (reference sequence). This CDR3 comprises 15 residues. The ends lost 5 bases at V and 4 bases at J; junction bases unmatched: 7.

V gene TRBV28 combines with J gene TRBJ2-3; no reliable D call. CDR3 length: 12 amino acids. V lost 2 bases, J lost 5 bases, and 5 bases lay in between. The germline V gene has CDR1 MDHEN and CDR2 SYDVKM. The CDR3 loop is CASSLEEDTQYF. For the CDR3, the DNA is TGTGCCAGCAGTTTAGAGGAAGATACGCAGTATTTT.

This sequence joins TRBV18 and TRBJ1-2; tentatively, D is TRBD1 (6 bases). Germline CDR1 reads KGHSH; CDR2 reads LQKENI. The CDR3 spans 14 residues. The V and J ends lost 6 bases and 0 bases respectively, with 11 bases between them. CDR3 DNA: TGTGCCAGCTCCTGGACAGATGCTAACTATGGCTACACCTTC. As protein: CASSWTDANYGYTF.